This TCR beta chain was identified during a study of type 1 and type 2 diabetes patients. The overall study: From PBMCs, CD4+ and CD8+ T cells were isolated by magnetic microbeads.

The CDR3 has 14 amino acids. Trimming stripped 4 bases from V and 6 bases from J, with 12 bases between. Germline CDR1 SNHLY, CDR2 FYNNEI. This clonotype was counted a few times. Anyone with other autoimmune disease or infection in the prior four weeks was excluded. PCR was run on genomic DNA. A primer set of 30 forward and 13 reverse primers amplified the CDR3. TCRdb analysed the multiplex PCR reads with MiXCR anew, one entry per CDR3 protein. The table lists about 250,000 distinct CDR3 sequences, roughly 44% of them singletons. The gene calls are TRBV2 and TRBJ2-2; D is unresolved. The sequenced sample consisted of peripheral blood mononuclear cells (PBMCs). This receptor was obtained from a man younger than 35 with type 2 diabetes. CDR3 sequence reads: CASSGGVWAGELFF. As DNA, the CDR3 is TGTGCCAGCAGTGGTGGAGTATGGGCCGGGGAGCTGTTTTTT. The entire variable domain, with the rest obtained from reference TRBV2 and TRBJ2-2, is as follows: EPEVTQTPSHQVTQMGQEVILRCVPISNHLYFYWYRQILGQKVEFLVSFYNNEISEKSEIFDDQFSVERPDGSNFTLKIRSTKLEDSAMYFCASSGGVWAGELFFGEGSRLTVL.